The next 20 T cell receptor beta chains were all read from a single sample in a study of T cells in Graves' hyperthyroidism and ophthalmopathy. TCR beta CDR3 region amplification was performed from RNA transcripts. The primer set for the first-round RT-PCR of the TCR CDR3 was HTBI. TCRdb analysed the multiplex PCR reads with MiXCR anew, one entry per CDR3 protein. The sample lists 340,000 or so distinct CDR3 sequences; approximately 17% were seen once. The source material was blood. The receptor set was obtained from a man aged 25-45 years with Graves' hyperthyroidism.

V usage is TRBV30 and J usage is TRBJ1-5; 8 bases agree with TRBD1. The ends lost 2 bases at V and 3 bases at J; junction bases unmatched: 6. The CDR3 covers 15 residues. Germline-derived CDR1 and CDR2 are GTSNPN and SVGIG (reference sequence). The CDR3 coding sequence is TGTGCCTGGAGTTCTCGGGACAGGTTCAATCAGCCCCAGCATTTT. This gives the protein CAWSSRDRFNQPQHF. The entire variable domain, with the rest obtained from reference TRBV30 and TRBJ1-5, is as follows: SQTIHQWPATLVQPVGSPLSLECTVEGTSNPNLYWYRQAAGRGLQLLFYSVGIGQISSEVPQNLSASRPQDRQFILSSKKLLLSDSGFYLCAWSSRDRFNQPQHFGDGTRLSIL.

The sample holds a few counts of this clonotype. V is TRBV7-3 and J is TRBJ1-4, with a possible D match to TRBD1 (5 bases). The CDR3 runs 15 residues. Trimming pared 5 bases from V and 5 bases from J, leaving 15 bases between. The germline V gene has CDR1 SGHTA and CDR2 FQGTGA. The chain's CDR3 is CASSPRAGMNEKLFF. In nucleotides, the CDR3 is TGTGCCAGCAGCCCAAGGGCAGGGATGAATGAAAAACTGTTTTTT.

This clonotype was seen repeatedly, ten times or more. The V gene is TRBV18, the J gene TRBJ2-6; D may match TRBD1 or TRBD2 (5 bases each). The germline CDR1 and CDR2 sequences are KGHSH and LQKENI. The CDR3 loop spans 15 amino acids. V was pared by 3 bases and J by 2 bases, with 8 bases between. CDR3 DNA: TGTGCCAGCTCACCGGGGGTAGCTGGGGCCAACGTCCTGACTTTC. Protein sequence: CASSPGVAGANVLTF.

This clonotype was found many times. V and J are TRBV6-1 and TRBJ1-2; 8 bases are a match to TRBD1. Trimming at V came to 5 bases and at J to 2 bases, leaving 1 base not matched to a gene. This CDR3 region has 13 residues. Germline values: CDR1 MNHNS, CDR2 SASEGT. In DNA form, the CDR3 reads TGTGCCAGCAGTCGGACAGGGAACTATGGCTACACCTTC. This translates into CASSRTGNYGYTF.

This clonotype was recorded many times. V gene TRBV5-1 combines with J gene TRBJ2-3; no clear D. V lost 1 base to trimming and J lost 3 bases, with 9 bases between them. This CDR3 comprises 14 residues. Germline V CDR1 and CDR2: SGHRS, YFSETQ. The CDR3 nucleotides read TGCGCCAGCAGCTTGTCGGCGGAGACAGATACGCAGTATTTT. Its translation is CASSLSAETDTQYF.

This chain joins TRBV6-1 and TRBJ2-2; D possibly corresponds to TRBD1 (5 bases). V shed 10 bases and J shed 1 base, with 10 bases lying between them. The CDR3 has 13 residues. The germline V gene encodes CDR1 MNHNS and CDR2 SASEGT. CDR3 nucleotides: TGTGCCATTAGGGGTTTGAACACCGGGGAGCTGTTTTTT. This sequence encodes CAIRGLNTGELFF.

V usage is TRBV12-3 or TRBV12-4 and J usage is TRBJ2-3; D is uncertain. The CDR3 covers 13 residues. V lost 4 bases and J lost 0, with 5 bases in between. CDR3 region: CASSSYSTDTQYF. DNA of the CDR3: TGTGCCAGCAGTTCCTACAGCACAGATACGCAGTATTTT.

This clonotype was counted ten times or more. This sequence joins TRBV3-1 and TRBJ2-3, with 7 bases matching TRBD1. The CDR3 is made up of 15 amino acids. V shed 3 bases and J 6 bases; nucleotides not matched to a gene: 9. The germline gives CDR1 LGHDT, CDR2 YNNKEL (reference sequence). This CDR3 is CASSHSEGASDTQYF. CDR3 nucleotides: TGTGCCAGCAGCCATTCCGAGGGGGCATCTGATACGCAGTATTTT.

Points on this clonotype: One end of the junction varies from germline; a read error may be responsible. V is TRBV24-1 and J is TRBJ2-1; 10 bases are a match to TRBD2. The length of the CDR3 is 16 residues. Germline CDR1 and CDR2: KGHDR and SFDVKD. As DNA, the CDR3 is TGTGCCGCCAGTGACCCCGGGCTAGCGGGAGTAGTTGAGCAGTTCTTC. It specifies CAASDPGLAGVVEQFF.

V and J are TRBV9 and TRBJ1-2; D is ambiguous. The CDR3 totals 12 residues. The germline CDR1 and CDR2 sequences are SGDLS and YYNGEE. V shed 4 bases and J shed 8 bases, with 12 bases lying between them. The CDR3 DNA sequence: TGTGCCAGCAGCTCTAAAGAATGGGGCTACACCTTC. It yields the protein CASSSKEWGYTF.

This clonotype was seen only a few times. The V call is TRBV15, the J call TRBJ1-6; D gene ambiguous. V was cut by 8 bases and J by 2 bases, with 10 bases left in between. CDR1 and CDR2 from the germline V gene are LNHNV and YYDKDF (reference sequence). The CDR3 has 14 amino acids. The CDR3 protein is CATAIATYNSPLHF. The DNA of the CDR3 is TGTGCCACCGCAATCGCCACCTATAATTCACCCCTCCACTTT.

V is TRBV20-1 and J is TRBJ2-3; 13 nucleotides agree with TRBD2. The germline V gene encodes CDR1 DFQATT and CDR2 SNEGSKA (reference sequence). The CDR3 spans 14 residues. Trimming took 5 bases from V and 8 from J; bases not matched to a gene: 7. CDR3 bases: TGCAGTGCTGGGACTAGCGGGATGTCTGGTACGCAGTATTTT. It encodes CSAGTSGMSGTQYF.

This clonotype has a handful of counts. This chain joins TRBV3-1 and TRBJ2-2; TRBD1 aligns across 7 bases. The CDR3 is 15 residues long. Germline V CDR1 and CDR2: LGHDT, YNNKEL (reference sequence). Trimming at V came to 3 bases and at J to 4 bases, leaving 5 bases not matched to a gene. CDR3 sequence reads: CASSQRTGVTGELFF. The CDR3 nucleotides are TGTGCCAGCAGCCAGAGAACAGGGGTCACCGGGGAGCTGTTTTTT.

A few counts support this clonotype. The CDR3 sequence is CASRIGHGTNEKLFF. The CDR3 DNA sequence: TGTGCCAGCAGAATAGGGCACGGAACTAATGAAAAACTGTTTTTT. This chain links TRBV7-8 with TRBJ1-4; no definite D call. This CDR3 is built from 15 residues. Per the germline V gene, CDR1 is SGHVS and CDR2 is FQNEAQ. The V end lost 6 bases, the J end lost 1 base, and 12 bases lay between the germline ends.

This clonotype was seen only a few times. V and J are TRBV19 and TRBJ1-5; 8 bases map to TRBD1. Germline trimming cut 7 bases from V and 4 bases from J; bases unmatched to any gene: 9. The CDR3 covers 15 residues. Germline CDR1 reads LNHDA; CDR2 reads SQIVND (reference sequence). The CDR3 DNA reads TGTGCCAGTACCAGAGGACAGGGTGGTAATCAGCCCCAGCATTTT. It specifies CASTRGQGGNQPQHF.

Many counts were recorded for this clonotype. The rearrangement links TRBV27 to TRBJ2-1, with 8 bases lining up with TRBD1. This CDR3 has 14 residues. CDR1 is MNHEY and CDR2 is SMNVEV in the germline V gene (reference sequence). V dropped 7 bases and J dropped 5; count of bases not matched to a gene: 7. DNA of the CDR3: TGTGCCAGCACCTGGACAGGGTCCAACAATGAGCAGTTCTTC. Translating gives CASTWTGSNNEQFF.

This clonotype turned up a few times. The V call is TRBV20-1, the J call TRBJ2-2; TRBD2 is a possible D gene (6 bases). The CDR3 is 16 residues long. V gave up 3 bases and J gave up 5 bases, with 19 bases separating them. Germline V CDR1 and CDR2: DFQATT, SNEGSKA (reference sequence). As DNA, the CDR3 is TGCAGTGCTAGTTCCAGCGGGTGGGGTCGGACCGGGGAGCTGTTTTTT. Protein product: CSASSSGWGRTGELFF.

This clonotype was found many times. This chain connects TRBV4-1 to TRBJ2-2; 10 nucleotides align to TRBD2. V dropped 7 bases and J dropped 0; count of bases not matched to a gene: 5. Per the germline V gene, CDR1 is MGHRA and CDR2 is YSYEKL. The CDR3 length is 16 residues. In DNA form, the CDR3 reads TGCGCCAGCAAGGATAGCGGGAGGACGAACACCGGGGAGCTGTTTTTT. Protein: CASKDSGRTNTGELFF.

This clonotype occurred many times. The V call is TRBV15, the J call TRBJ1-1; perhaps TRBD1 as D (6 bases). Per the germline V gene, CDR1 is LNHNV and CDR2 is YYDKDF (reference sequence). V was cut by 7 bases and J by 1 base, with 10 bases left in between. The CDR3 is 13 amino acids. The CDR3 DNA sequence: TGTGCCACCAAAGGGGGATGGAACACTGAAGCTTTCTTT. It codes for CATKGGWNTEAFF. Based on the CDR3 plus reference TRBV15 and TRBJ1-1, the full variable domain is DAMVIQNPRYQVTQFGKPVTLSCSQTLNHNVMYWYQQKSSQAPKLLFHYYDKDFNNEADTPDNFQSRRPNTSFCFLDIRSPGLGDTAMYLCATKGGWNTEAFFGQGTRLTVV.

CDR3 bases: TGTGCCACCAGTACAGGACACCTGAACACCGGGGAGCTGTTTTTT. This codes for CATSTGHLNTGELFF. The rearrangement links TRBV24-1 to TRBJ2-2; D is possibly TRBD1 (5 bases). This CDR3 has 15 residues. Germline CDR1 KGHDR, CDR2 SFDVKD. The V end lost 6 bases, the J end lost 1 base, and 11 bases lay between the germline ends.